This TCR beta chain was sequenced in a study of response to subunit inactivated influenza vaccine (dated by TCRdb to the late 2010s). For context, the study as a whole: Deep quantitative profiling of the T cell receptor repertoire was used in the study to follow responses to a trivalent subunit inactivated influenza vaccine.

From the cysteine up to the phenylalanine, the CDR3 has a length of 15 residues. The only DNA kept is the CDR3, 45 bases in frame from the first base. V is pared back by 3 bases and J by 4 bases, with 15 bases lying between the germline termini. CDR1 and CDR2 are drawn from the germline V gene (reference sequence): DFQATT, SNEGSKA. In the case of this clonotype: The antigen it binds to is not known. No base quality values were provided; no much bigger clone lies one nucleotide off.

Receptor amplification or capture employed RT-PCR. Instrument on record: Illumina HiSeq 2500. TCRdb itself trimmed the public reads at Q25 with fastp, ran MiXCR and retained productive beta chains. Merged by CDR3 protein, the rows form single entries marked with the most common genes and DNA. The table for this sample lists around 750,000 distinct CDR3 sequences; approximately 21% of them were counted only once. The biggest ten clones account for around 9.6% of the sample. Here is what the overall study found, with its caveats: According to the authors, only a limited number of new T cells may be recruited by each seasonal influenza vaccination.

The chain is made from TRBV20-1 and TRBJ2-2, with TRBD1 as a weak D call on 5 bases. This TCR derives from a man aged 50 to 59 who received an inactivated influenza vaccine. Donor details come from another sample of the same person, matched by shared clones. Material: PBMCs from blood, obtained about 5 days after vaccination. The CDR3 reads as follows: CSARSRQGATGELFF. In nucleotides, the sequence is TGCAGTGCTAGGTCTCGTCAGGGCGCCACCGGGGAGCTGTTTTTT.